This entry describes one T cell receptor beta chain. This record comes from a study of blood T cell repertoires in COVID-19. The protocol was immunoSEQ multiplex PCR, while the TCRdb copy is restricted to in-frame clones and leaves out a portion. The sample carries 350,000 to 450,000 clones, around 87% recorded once. This CDR3 comprises 14 residues. Per the germline V gene, CDR1 is MDHEN and CDR2 is SYDVKM. Trimming pared 8 bases from V and 3 bases from J, leaving 14 bases between. The chain links TRBV28 to TRBJ2-1, with D possibly matching TRBD2 (7 bases). The sequence came from a young man who had recovered from COVID-19. The sample comprised PBMCs or T cells enriched from blood (not recorded which). CDR3 DNA: TGTGCCAGCGGGGGGGCTGGGGACTACAATGAGCAGTTCTTC. This sequence encodes CASGGAGDYNEQFF.